Below, one TCR beta chain is given with its context. Its target is unknown. One end of the junction is discordant with germline, which a read error may explain. The data originate from a study of cytomegalovirus exposure and HLA in healthy donors. PCR used 60 Vbeta primers and 13 Jbeta primers. As handled by the study authors: Some 80 million unique TCR beta chains, roughly 10 million shared, were counted in a later analysis. The data were produced by immunoSEQ multiplex PCR, yet TCRdb's version contains in-frame clones alone and is incomplete. Clone size and the V and J calls come from that table; the DNA yielded D and trimming. The profile covers 150,000 to 200,000 clones, with about three quarters appearing a single time and roughly 3% taken by the ten largest. General study points: A later analysis associated 15,000 to 20,000 TCR beta sequences with HLA alleles at a 0.05 false discovery rate. There were some public TCRs occurring in many donors, but most TCR sequences were rare.

The CDR3 extends over 14 amino acids. Looked up from germline, CDR1 is SSHAT and CDR2 is FNYEAQ (reference sequence). The TCR was taken from a female donor in good health and CMV-seronegative. The sample was PBMCs. The chain combines TRBV7-7 with TRBJ2-1, with D uncertain. CDR3 sequence (DNA): TGTGCTAGCAGCTTACCCGGGTCGCCCCATGAGCAGTTCTTC. Its translation: CASSLPGSPHEQFF.